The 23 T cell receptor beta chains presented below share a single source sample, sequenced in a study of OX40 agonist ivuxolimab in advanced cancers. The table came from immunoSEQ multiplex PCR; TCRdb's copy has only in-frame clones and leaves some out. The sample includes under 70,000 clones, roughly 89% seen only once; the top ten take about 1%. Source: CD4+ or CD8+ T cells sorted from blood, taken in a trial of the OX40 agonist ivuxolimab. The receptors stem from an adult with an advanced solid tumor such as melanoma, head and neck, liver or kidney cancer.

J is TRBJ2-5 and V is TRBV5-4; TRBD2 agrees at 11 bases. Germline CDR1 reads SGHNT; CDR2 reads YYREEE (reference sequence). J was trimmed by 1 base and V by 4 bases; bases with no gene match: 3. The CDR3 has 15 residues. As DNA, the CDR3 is TGTGCCAGCAGCGGCGGGACTAGCGGCCAAGAGACCCAGTACTTC. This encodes CASSGGTSGQETQYF.

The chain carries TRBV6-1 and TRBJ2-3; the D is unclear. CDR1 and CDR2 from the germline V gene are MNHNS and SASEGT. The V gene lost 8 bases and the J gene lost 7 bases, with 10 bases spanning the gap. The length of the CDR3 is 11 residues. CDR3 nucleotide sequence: TGTGCCAGCGTCGACTTTTATACGCAGTATTTT. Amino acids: CASVDFYTQYF.

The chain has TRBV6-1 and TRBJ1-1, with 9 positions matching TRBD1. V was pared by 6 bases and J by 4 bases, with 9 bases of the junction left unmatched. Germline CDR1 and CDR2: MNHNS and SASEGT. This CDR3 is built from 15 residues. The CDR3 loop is CASSQTGGFSTEAFF. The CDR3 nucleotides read TGTGCCAGCAGCCAGACAGGGGGATTTAGCACTGAAGCTTTCTTT.

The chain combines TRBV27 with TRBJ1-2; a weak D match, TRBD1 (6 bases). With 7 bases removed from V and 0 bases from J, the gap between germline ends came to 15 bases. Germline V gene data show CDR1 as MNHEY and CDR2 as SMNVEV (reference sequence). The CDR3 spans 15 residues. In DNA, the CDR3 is TGTGCCAGCACTCCCCGAGGGACACCTAACTATGGCTACACCTTC. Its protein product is CASTPRGTPNYGYTF.

The CDR3: CASSGRTVSADTQYF. The CDR3 nucleotides are TGTGCCAGCAGTGGTCGGACAGTCTCCGCAGATACGCAGTATTTT. The chain joins TRBV6-6 to TRBJ2-3, with a possible D match to TRBD1 (6 bases). V lost 5 bases and J lost 4, with 16 bases in between. Germline assignment: CDR1 MNHNY and CDR2 SVGAGI (reference sequence). The CDR3 has 15 amino acids.

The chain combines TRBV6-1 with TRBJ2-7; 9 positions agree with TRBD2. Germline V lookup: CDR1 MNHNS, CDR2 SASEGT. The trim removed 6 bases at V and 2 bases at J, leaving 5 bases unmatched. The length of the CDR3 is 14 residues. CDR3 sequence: CASRREGNAYEQYF. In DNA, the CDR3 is TGTGCCAGCAGGCGGGAGGGGAACGCCTACGAGCAGTACTTC.

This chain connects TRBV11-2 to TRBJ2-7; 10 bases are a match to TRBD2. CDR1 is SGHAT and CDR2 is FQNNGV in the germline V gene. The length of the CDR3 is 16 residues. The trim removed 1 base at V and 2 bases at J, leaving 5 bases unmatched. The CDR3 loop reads CASSLVGTSGTYEQYF. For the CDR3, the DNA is TGTGCCAGCAGCTTAGTAGGTACTAGCGGGACCTACGAGCAGTACTTC.

The CDR3 region is CAWSGTPADTQYF. CDR3 coding DNA: TGTGCCTGGAGTGGAACTCCCGCAGATACGCAGTATTTT. The rearrangement links TRBV30 to TRBJ2-3; D is uncertain. This CDR3 is built from 13 residues. V was pared by 1 base and J by 4 bases, with 9 bases between. The germline CDR1 and CDR2 sequences are GTSNPN and SVGIG (reference sequence).

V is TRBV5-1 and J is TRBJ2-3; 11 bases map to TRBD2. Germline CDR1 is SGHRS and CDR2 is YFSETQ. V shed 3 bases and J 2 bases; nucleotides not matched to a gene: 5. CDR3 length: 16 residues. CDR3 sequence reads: CASSSLAGGVTDTQYF. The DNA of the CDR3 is TGCGCCAGCAGCTCCCTAGCGGGAGGAGTCACAGATACGCAGTATTTT.

The DNA for the CDR3 is TGTGCCAGCAGCTTTGGCCTAGCGGGAGAGGAGACCCAGTACTTC. Encoded protein: CASSFGLAGEETQYF. This sequence joins TRBV11-1 and TRBJ2-5, with 10 bases that match TRBD2. CDR1 is SGHAT, CDR2 FQDESV, per germline (reference sequence). This CDR3 spans 15 amino acids. The J segment lost 5 bases and the V segment lost 3 bases, leaving 6 bases of the junction unmatched.

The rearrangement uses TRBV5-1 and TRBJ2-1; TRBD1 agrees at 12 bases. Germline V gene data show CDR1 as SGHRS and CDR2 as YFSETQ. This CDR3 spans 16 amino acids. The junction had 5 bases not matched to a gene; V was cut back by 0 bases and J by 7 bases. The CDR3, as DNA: TGCGCCAGCAGCTTGGTCGGGACAGGGGGCGAGAATGAGCAGTTCTTC. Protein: CASSLVGTGGENEQFF.

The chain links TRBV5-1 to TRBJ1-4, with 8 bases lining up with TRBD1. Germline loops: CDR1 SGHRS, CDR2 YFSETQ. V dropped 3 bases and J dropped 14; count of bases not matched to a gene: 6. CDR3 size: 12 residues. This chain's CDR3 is CASSWGTGDLFF. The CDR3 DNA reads TGCGCCAGCAGCTGGGGGACAGGAGATCTGTTTTTT.

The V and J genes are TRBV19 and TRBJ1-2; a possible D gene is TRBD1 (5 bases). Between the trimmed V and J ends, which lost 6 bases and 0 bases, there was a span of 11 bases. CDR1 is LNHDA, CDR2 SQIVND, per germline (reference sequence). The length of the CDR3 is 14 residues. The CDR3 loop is CASRGAESNYGYTF. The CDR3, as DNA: TGTGCCAGTAGAGGGGCAGAATCTAACTATGGCTACACCTTC.

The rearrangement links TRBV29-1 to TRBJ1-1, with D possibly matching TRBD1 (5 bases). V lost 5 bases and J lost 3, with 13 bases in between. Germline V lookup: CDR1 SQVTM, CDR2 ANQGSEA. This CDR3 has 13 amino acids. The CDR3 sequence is CSVRGGWDTEAFF. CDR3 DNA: TGCAGCGTTCGGGGGGGATGGGACACTGAAGCTTTCTTT. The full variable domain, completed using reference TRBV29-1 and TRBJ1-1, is SAVISQKPSRDICQRGTSLTIQCQVDSQVTMMFWYRQQPGQSLTLIATANQGSEATYESGFVIDKFPISRPNLTFSTLTVSNMSPEDSSIYLCSVRGGWDTEAFFGQGTRLTVV.

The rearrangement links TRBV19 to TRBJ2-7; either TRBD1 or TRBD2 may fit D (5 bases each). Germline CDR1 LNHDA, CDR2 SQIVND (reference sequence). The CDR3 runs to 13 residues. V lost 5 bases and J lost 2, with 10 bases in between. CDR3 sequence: CASSEGTAYEQYF. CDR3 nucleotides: TGTGCCAGTAGTGAAGGGACGGCCTACGAGCAGTACTTC.

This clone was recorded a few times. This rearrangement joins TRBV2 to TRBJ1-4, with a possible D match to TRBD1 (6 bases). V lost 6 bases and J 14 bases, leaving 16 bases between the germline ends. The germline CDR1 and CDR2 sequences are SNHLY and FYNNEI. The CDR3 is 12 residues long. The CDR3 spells CASSLDRTYLFF. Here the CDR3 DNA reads TGTGCCAGCAGCCTTGACAGGACGTATCTGTTTTTT.

This CDR3 is CASSLAGVRETQYF. The CDR3 nucleotides read TGTGCCAGCAGCTTGGCGGGAGTGAGGGAGACCCAGTACTTC. V usage is TRBV5-6 and J usage is TRBJ2-5, with D perhaps matching TRBD2 (6 bases). The V gene lost 0 bases and the J gene lost 5 bases, with 11 bases spanning the gap. The length of the CDR3 is 14 residues. The germline V gene encodes CDR1 SGHDT and CDR2 YYEEEE.

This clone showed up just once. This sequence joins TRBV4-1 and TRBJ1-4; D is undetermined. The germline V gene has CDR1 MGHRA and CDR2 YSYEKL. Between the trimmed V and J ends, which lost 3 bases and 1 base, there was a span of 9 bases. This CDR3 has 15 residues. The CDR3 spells CASSQGVLTNEKLFF. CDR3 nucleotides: TGCGCCAGCAGCCAGGGTGTGTTAACTAATGAAAAACTGTTTTTT.

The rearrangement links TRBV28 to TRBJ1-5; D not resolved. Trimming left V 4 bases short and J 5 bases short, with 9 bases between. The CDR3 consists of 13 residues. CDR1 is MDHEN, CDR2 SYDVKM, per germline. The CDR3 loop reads CASSSRRDQPQHF. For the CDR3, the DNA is TGTGCCAGCAGTTCAAGAAGGGATCAGCCCCAGCATTTT.

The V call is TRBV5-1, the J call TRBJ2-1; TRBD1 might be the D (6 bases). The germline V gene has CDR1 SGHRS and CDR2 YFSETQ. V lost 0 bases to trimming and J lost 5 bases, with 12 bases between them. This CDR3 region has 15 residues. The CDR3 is CASSLGPRGDNEQFF. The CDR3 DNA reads TGCGCCAGCAGCTTGGGTCCCAGGGGAGACAATGAGCAGTTCTTC.

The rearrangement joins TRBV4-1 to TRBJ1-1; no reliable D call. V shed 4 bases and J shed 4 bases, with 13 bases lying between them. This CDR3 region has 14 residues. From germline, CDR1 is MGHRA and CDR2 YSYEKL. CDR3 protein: CASSPLGSFTEAFF. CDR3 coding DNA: TGCGCCAGCAGCCCGTTAGGGTCCTTCACTGAAGCTTTCTTT.

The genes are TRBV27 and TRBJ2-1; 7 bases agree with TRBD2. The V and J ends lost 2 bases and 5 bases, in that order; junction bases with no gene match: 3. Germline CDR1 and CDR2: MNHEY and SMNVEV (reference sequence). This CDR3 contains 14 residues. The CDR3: CASSLRGRDNEQFF. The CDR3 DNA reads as TGTGCCAGCAGTTTAAGAGGGAGGGACAATGAGCAGTTCTTC.

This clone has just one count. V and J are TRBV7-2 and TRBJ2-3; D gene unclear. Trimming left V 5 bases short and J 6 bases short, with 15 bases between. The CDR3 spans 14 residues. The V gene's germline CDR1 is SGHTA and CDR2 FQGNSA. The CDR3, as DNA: TGTGCCAGCAGCCCCGGCCGCGGCATGGATACGCAGTATTTT. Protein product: CASSPGRGMDTQYF. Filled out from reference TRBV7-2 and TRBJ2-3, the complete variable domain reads GAGVSQSPSNKVTEKGKDVELRCDPISGHTALYWYRQSLGQGLEFLIYFQGNSAPDKSGLPSDRFSAERTGGSVSTLTIQRTQQEDSAVYLCASSPGRGMDTQYFGPGTRLTVL.